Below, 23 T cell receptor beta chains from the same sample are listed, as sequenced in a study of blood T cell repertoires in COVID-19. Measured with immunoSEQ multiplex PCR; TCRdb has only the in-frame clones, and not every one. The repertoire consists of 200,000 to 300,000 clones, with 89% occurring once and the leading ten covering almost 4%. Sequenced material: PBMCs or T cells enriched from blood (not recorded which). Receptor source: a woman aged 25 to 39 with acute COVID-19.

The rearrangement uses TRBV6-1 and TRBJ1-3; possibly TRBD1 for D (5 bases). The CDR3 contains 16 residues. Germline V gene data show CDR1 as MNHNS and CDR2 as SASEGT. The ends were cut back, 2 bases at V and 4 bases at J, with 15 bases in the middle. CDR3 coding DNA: TGTGCCAGCAGTGAATGGACACACGGTACGGGAAACACCATATATTTT. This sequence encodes CASSEWTHGTGNTIYF.

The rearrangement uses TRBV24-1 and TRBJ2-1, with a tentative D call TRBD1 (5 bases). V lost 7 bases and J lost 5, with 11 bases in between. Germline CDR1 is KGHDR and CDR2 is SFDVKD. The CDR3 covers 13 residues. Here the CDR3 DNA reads TGTGCCACCAGGGGGCGCACCGACAATGAGCAGTTCTTC. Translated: CATRGRTDNEQFF.

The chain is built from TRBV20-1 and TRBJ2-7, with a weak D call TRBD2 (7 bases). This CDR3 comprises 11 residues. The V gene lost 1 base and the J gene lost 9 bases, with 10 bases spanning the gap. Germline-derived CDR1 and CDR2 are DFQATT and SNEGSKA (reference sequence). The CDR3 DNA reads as TGCAGTGCTAGAGTCGGGGGGCGGCAGTACTTC. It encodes CSARVGGRQYF.

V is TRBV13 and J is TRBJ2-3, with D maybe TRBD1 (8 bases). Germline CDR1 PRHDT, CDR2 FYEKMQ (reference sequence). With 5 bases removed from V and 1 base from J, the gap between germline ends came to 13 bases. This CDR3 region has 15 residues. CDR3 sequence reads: CASSLTGGGTDTQYF. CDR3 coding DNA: TGTGCCAGCAGCCTAACAGGGGGGGGCACAGATACGCAGTATTTT.

CDR3 nucleotides: TGCGCCAGCAGCCTTAGCGGGGGGCCCACAGATACGCAGTATTTT. It specifies CASSLSGGPTDTQYF. The V and J genes are TRBV4-1 and TRBJ2-3; TRBD2 aligns across 10 bases. Unmatched junction bases numbered 3, after V lost 4 bases and J lost 2 bases. The CDR3 sequence is 15 residues long. Germline CDR1 reads MGHRA; CDR2 reads YSYEKL.

The CDR3 sequence: CASCPTGFPYGYTF. The CDR3 DNA follows: TGTGCCAGCTGCCCGACGGGGTTTCCCTATGGCTACACCTTC. This chain connects TRBV5-6 to TRBJ1-2, with D unclear. Germline lookup yields CDR1 SGHDT and CDR2 YYEEEE. This CDR3 contains 14 residues. V gave up 7 bases and J gave up 4 bases, with 17 bases separating them.

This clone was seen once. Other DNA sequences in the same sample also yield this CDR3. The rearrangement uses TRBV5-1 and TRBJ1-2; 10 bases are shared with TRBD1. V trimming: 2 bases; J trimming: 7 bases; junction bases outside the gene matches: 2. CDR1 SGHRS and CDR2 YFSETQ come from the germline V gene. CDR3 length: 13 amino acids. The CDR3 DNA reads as TGCGCCAGCAGCTTAGGACAGGGGGGTGGCTACACCTTC. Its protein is CASSLGQGGGYTF.

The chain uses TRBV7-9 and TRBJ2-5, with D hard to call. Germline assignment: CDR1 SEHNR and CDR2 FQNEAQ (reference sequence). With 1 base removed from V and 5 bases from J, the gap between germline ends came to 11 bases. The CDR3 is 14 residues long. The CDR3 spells CASSLVVAIETQYF. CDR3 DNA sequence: TGTGCCAGCAGCTTAGTTGTAGCCATCGAGACCCAGTACTTC.

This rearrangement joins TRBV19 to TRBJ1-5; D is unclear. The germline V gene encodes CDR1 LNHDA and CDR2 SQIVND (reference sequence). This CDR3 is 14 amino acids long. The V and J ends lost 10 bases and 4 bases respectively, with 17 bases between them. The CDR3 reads CAISQRGSNQPQHF. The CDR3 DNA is TGTGCCATTTCACAACGGGGTTCAAATCAGCCCCAGCATTTT.

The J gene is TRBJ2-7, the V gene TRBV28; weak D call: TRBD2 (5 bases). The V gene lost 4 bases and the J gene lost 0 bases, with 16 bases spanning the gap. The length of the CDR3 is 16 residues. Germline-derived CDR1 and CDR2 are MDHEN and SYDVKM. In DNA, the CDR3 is TGTGCCAGCAGTTCCATACATAGGACTGACTCCTACGAGCAGTACTTC. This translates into CASSSIHRTDSYEQYF.

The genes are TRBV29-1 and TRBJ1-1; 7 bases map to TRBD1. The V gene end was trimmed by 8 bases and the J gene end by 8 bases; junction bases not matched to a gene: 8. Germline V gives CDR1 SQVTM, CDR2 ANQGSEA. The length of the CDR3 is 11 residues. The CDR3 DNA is TGCAGCTCCAGGGGACAGAAGGAAGCTTTCTTT. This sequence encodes CSSRGQKEAFF. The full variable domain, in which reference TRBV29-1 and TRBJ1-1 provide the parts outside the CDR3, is SAVISQKPSRDICQRGTSLTIQCQVDSQVTMMFWYRQQPGQSLTLIATANQGSEATYESGFVIDKFPISRPNLTFSTLTVSNMSPEDSSIYLCSSRGQKEAFFGQGTRLTVV.

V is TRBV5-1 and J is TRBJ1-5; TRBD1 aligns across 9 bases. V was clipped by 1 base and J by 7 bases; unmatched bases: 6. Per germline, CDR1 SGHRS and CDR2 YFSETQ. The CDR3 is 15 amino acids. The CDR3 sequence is CASSLTGTGLQPQHF. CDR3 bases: TGCGCCAGCAGCTTGACCGGGACAGGGTTGCAGCCCCAGCATTTT.

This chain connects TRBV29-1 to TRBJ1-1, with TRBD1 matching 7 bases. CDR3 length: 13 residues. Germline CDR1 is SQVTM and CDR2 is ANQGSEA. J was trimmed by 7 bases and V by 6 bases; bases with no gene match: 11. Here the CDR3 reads CSVWMTGIVEAFF. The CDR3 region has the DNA TGCAGCGTATGGATGACAGGGATTGTTGAAGCTTTCTTT.

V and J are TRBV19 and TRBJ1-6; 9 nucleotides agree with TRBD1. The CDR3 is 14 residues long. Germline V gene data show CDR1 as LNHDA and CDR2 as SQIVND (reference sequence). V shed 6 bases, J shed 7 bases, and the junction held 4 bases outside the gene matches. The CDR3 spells CASSMGTGNSPLHF. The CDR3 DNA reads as TGTGCCAGTAGCATGGGGACAGGGAATTCACCCCTCCACTTT.

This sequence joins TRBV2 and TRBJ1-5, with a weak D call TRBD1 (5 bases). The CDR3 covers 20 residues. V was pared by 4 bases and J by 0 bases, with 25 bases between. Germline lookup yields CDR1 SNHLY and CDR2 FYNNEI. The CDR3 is CASSVRTSGGSTDSNQPQHF. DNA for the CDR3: TGTGCCAGCAGTGTTCGTACAAGTGGGGGGTCAACCGATAGCAATCAGCCCCAGCATTTT.

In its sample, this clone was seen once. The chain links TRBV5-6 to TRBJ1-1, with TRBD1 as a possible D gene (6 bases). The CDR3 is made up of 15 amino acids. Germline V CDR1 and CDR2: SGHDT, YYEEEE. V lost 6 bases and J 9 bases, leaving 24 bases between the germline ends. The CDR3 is CASITSQGQRYKAFF. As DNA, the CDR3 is TGTGCCAGCATCACTTCTCAAGGACAGCGATATAAAGCTTTCTTT.

The CDR3 sequence: CASSKWDSYRDGYTF. DNA of the CDR3: TGCGCCAGCAGCAAGTGGGACAGCTATAGGGATGGCTACACCTTC. This chain joins TRBV5-1 and TRBJ1-2; 7 bases map to TRBD1. The CDR3 is made up of 15 amino acids. V shed 4 bases and J 6 bases; nucleotides not matched to a gene: 12. CDR1 and CDR2 from the germline V gene are SGHRS and YFSETQ. The full variable domain, completed using reference TRBV5-1 and TRBJ1-2, is KAGVTQTPRYLIKTRGQQVTLSCSPISGHRSVSWYQQTPGQGLQFLFEYFSETQRNKGNFPGRFSGRQFSNSRSEMNVSTLELGDSALYLCASSKWDSYRDGYTFGSGTRLTVV.

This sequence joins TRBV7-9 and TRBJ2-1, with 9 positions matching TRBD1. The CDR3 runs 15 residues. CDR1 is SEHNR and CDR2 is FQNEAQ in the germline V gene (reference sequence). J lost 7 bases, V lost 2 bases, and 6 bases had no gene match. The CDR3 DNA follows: TGTGCCAGCAGCTTACGGACAGGGGTGGAGAATGAGCAGTTCTTC. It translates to CASSLRTGVENEQFF.

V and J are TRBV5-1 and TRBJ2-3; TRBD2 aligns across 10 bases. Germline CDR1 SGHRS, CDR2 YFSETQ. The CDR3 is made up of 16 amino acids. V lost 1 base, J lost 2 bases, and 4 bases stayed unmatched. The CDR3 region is CASSLLAGGHTDTQYF. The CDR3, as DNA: TGCGCCAGCAGCTTGTTAGCGGGGGGCCACACAGATACGCAGTATTTT.

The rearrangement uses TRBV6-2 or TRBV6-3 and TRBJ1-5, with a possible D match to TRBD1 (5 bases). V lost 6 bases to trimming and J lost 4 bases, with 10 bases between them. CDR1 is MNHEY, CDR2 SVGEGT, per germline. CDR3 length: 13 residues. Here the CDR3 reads CASSIQGNQPQHF. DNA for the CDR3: TGTGCCAGCAGCATTCAGGGAAATCAGCCCCAGCATTTT.

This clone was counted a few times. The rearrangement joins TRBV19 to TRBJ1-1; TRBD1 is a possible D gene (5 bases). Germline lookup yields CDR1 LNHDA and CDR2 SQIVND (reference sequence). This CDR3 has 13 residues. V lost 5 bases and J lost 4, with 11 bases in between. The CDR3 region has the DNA TGTGCCAGTAGTGTTATTCAGGGCACTGAAGCTTTCTTT. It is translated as CASSVIQGTEAFF.

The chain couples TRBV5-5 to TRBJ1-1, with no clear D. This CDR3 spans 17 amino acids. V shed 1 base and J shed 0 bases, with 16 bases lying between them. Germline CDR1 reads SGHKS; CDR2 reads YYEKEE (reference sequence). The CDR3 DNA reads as TGTGCCAGCAGCTTGACCCTCACGGACGGGATGAACACTGAAGCTTTCTTT. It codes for CASSLTLTDGMNTEAFF.

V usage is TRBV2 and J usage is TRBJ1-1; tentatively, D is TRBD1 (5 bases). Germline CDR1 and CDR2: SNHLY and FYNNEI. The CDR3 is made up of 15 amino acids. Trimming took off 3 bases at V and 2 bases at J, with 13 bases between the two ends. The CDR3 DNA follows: TGTGCCAGCAGTGACAGGGACTCATATAACACTGAAGCTTTCTTT. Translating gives CASSDRDSYNTEAFF.